The rows below give T cell receptor beta chains drawn from one sample of a study of blood T cell repertoires in COVID-19. Assay: immunoSEQ multiplex PCR; the TCRdb copy retains only in-frame clones and omits some. The repertoire has 250,000 or so clones, more than 70% of them found once; the top ten carry approximately 13%. The sequencing sample was made of peripheral blood. The source of these receptors is an older man with acute or convalescent COVID-19. The CDR3 runs from the conserved cysteine through the conserved F or W. Fields, in order: CDR3 length, clone size, V gene, D gene, J gene, CDR3 DNA, CDR3 protein. A D gene is named only where the DNA matches it firmly. Only some rows state a clone size, as once, few, many or a class for expanded clones.

14	-	TRBV5-4	-	TRBJ1-4	TGTGCCAGCAGCCCCGAGCGGACCAATGAAAAACTGTTTTTT	CASSPERTNEKLFF
12	-	TRBV28	TRBD1	TRBJ2-1	TGTGCCAGCAGTTTAGTGAGGACAGGGCAGTTCTTC	CASSLVRTGQFF
17	-	TRBV4-3	-	TRBJ2-1	TGCGCCAGCAGCCAAGATCAAGCCTCTCTAAGTCGTAATGAGCAGTTCTTC	CASSQDQASLSRNEQFF
16	-	TRBV18	TRBD1	TRBJ2-1	TGTGCCAGCTCACCTCCCCAGGGGGTCTGGTACAATGAGCAGTTCTTC	CASSPPQGVWYNEQFF
12	-	TRBV6-2/TRBV6-3	TRBD1	TRBJ2-7	TGTGCCAGCAGCGGGACAGTCTACGAGCAGTACTTC	CASSGTVYEQYF
16	few	TRBV7-9	TRBD1	TRBJ1-1	TGTGCCAGCAGCTTAGCCGACAGGGGGCGCGGCACTGAAGCTTTCTTT	CASSLADRGRGTEAFF
17	once	TRBV5-5	-	TRBJ2-3	TGTGCCAGCAGCTTGGCTGTCGGCAGGGGTAGCACAGATACGCAGTATTTT	CASSLAVGRGSTDTQYF
16	-	TRBV6-2/TRBV6-3	-	TRBJ1-6	TGTGCCAGCAGTTACAGTGGGGGAGGAAGCAAGTCACCCCTCCACTTT	CASSYSGGGSKSPLHF
13	once	TRBV5-6	TRBD2	TRBJ2-1	TGTGCCAGCAGCGACGGACTAGTCGGTGAGCAGTTCTTC	CASSDGLVGEQFF
15	-	TRBV27	-	TRBJ2-6	TGTGCCAGCAGTTTCCGAGCCTCTGGGGCCAACGTCCTGACTTTC	CASSFRASGANVLTF
15	-	TRBV19	TRBD1	TRBJ2-7	TGTGCCAGTAGTATAGATCCTAGGGGGCGGTACGAGCAGTACTTC	CASSIDPRGRYEQYF
18	-	TRBV2	TRBD2	TRBJ2-2	TGTGCCAGCAGTTCCCTTCCATTTCTAGCGGCGAACACCGGGGAGCTGTTTTTT	CASSSLPFLAANTGELFF
12	-	TRBV29-1	TRBD2	TRBJ2-5	TGCAGCGTTGAGAGACTAGCAGAGACCCAGTACTTC	CSVERLAETQYF
13	-	TRBV7-2	-	TRBJ1-4	TGTGCCAGCAGCTTATGGGGGGTTGAAAAACTGTTTTTT	CASSLWGVEKLFF
16	-	TRBV4-3	TRBD1	TRBJ1-4	TGCGCCAGCAGCCAAGAGGCGGGGGACAGGGGTGGAAAACTGTTTTTT	CASSQEAGDRGGKLFF
15	-	TRBV6-6	-	TRBJ1-5	TGTGCCAGCAGTTACTCGGCTGGTAGCAATCAGCCCCAGCATTTT	CASSYSAGSNQPQHF
15	-	TRBV6-5	TRBD1	TRBJ2-1	TGTGCCAGCAGATACTTGGGACAGGGTGTAAATGAGCAGTTCTTC	CASRYLGQGVNEQFF
16	-	TRBV2	TRBD1	TRBJ1-2	TGTGCCAGCAGTCCAACCGGGACAGAGGCCAACTATGGCTACACCTTC	CASSPTGTEANYGYTF
15	-	TRBV24-1	TRBD1	TRBJ1-5	TGTGCCACCAGTGAGTCCGGGACAGGCCATCAGCCCCAGCATTTT	CATSESGTGHQPQHF
15	-	TRBV19	-	TRBJ1-5	TGTGCCAGTAGTCGGGACATACCCCAAGGTCAGCCCCAGCATTTT	CASSRDIPQGQPQHF
13	-	TRBV2	-	TRBJ1-1	TGTGCCAGCAGCGCCGCTGTTGGGGGCAGGGCTTTCTTT	CASSAAVGGRAFF
19	-	TRBV5-1	TRBD1	TRBJ1-6	TGCGCCAGCAGCTTGTGGGGAACCGGGACAGGGGTGAGTAATTCACCCCTCCACTTT	CASSLWGTGTGVSNSPLHF
14	-	TRBV29-1	TRBD1	TRBJ2-7	TGCAGCGTTGGGAGCCTACAGGGGGCCTACGAGCAGTACTTC	CSVGSLQGAYEQYF
15	-	TRBV7-3	-	TRBJ1-1	TGTGCCAGCAGCTCCCTAGGGGGTCCGAACACTGAAGCTTTCTTT	CASSSLGGPNTEAFF
13	-	TRBV3-1/TRBV3-2	TRBD2	TRBJ2-7	TGTGCCAGCAGCACACCTAGCGGCTACGAGCAGTACTTC	CASSTPSGYEQYF
14	-	TRBV3-1/TRBV3-2	-	TRBJ1-1	TGTGCCAGCAGCCAAGACGGCAGGGCAGCTGAAGCTTTCTTT	CASSQDGRAAEAFF
15	-	TRBV18	TRBD1	TRBJ1-2	TGTGCCAGCTCCTTGGGACAGGGTCGGGACTATGGCTACACCTTC	CASSLGQGRDYGYTF
14	-	TRBV2	TRBD1	TRBJ2-7	TGTGCCAGCAGCCCGGGACAGGCTACCTACGAGCAGTACTTC	CASSPGQATYEQYF
16	-	TRBV6-5	-	TRBJ2-7	TGTGCCAGCAGTTACTCGTCGACAGGTCGCGCTTACGAGCAGTACTTC	CASSYSSTGRAYEQYF
14	-	TRBV3-1/TRBV3-2	-	TRBJ2-1	TGTGCCAGCAGCCAAGATCGAGGGGGCAATGAGCAGTTCTTC	CASSQDRGGNEQFF
14	once	TRBV18	TRBD1	TRBJ2-1	TGTGCCAGCTCCCTAGGACAGGACTACAATGAGCAGTTCTTC	CASSLGQDYNEQFF
13	few	TRBV29-1	TRBD1	TRBJ1-6	TGCAGCGTACGGGACAGCAATAATTCACCCCTCCACTTT	CSVRDSNNSPLHF
10	-	TRBV25-1	-	TRBJ2-5	TGTGCCAGTGGTAGAGAGACCCAGTACTTC	CASGRETQYF
13	-	TRBV9	TRBD1	TRBJ2-1	TGTGCCAGCGCTGTGGCAGGGGGAAATGAGCAGTTCTTC	CASAVAGGNEQFF
16	-	TRBV23-1	-	TRBJ2-7	TGCGCCAGCAGTCAATCGTGGGTTTTGACGGAGGGCGAGCAGTACTTC	CASSQSWVLTEGEQYF
11	-	TRBV2	-	TRBJ2-3	TGTGCCAGCAGAGACAGTTGGACGCAGTATTTT	CASRDSWTQYF
16	-	TRBV5-6	-	TRBJ1-6	TGTGCCAGCAGCTCCCAGACAGCGATATATAATTCACCCCTCCACTTT	CASSSQTAIYNSPLHF
18	-	TRBV29-1	TRBD2	TRBJ2-2	TGCAGCGTAGGCCCTTCGGGAGGCCGGAGGGGGAACACCGGGGAGCTGTTTTTT	CSVGPSGGRRGNTGELFF
17	-	TRBV7-2	TRBD1	TRBJ1-6	TGTGCCAGCAGCCCCCTCGACAGGGGTTCCTATAATTCACCCCTCCACTTT	CASSPLDRGSYNSPLHF
15	-	TRBV3-1/TRBV3-2	TRBD2	TRBJ2-1	TGTGCCAGCAGCCTCGGACTAGCGGGGAACAATGAGCAGTTCTTC	CASSLGLAGNNEQFF
15	-	TRBV18	TRBD1	TRBJ1-2	TGTGCCAGCTCTCCAACCGAGGGACAGATCTATGGCTACACCTTC	CASSPTEGQIYGYTF